The 21 T cell receptor beta chains in this list originate from one sample, sequenced in a study of T-cell reconstitution after alpha-beta-depleted transplantation in children. Unique molecular identifiers were used to barcode this TCRbeta library. Using its own MiXCR run on the PCR reads, TCRdb lists one record per CDR3 protein. This table has hundreds of thousands of distinct CDR3 sequences, over 10% appearing once. This material consisted of PBMCs, mostly from graft donor cells, taken 360 days after TCRalphabeta/CD19-depleted stem cell transplant. The source of these receptors is a male patient aged 10 to 17 who had a stem cell transplant for acute myeloid leukemia, so the T cells may come from the graft donor.

The CDR3 protein is CASSKGGGLSGANVLTF. As DNA, the CDR3 is TGTGCCAGCAGTAAGGGTGGGGGCCTCTCTGGGGCCAACGTCCTGACTTTC. The chain carries TRBV25-1 and TRBJ2-6; a possible D gene is TRBD1 (6 bases). This CDR3 is 17 amino acids long. With 5 bases removed from V and 0 bases from J, the gap between germline ends came to 14 bases. Germline V lookup: CDR1 MGHDK, CDR2 SYGVNS.

This clonotype was picked up a small number of times. This sequence joins TRBV20-1 and TRBJ2-1, with no clear D. Germline V gene sequence: CDR1 DFQATT, CDR2 SNEGSKA (reference sequence). The CDR3 spans 13 residues. V was shortened by 0 bases and J by 13 bases, with 16 bases between the two germline ends. The DNA of the CDR3 is TGCAGTGCTAGAGATCGGCCAGCGAATGTACAGTTCTTC. Protein sequence: CSARDRPANVQFF.

This clonotype was counted many times. The DNA of the CDR3 is TGCAGTGCTAGAGATACTAGCGGGATTAGGGGCGAGCAGTACTTC. This gives the protein CSARDTSGIRGEQYF. The chain is built from TRBV20-1 and TRBJ2-7; 10 bases are a match to TRBD2. The CDR3 totals 15 residues. V gave up 0 bases and J gave up 6 bases; unmatched junction bases: 8. Germline loops: CDR1 DFQATT, CDR2 SNEGSKA (reference sequence).

The chain is built from TRBV7-2 and TRBJ2-7, with 9 bases fitting TRBD2. Germline V gene lookup returns CDR1 SGHTA and CDR2 FQGNSA. V lost 0 bases to trimming and J lost 3 bases; unmatched junction nucleotides: 3. There are 15 residues in the CDR3. DNA of the CDR3: TGTGCCAGCAGCTTAGCCATAGCGGGAGACTACGAGCAGTACTTC. Protein product: CASSLAIAGDYEQYF. Looking up the rest from reference TRBV7-2 and TRBJ2-7 gives the full variable domain: GAGVSQSPSNKVTEKGKDVELRCDPISGHTALYWYRQSLGQGLEFLIYFQGNSAPDKSGLPSDRFSAERTGGSVSTLTIQRTQQEDSAVYLCASSLAIAGDYEQYFGPGTRLTVT.

V usage is TRBV7-8 and J usage is TRBJ2-2, with TRBD1 matching over 7 bases. Germline lookup yields CDR1 SGHVS and CDR2 FQNEAQ. V was clipped by 7 bases and J by 5 bases; unmatched bases: 10. The CDR3 contains 15 residues. The CDR3 nucleotides read TGTGCCAGCACCGACAGGGCCGGGCTAACCGGGGAGCTGTTTTTT. It is translated as CASTDRAGLTGELFF.

This clonotype occurred a few times. The chain has TRBV12-3 or TRBV12-4 and TRBJ2-7, with D perhaps given as TRBD1 or TRBD2 (6 bases each). The ends were cut back, 1 base at V and 4 bases at J, with 17 bases in the middle. The CDR3 extends over 16 amino acids. CDR3 DNA sequence: TGTGCCAGCAGTTTAGGACAGGCCGAGGAGGGATACGAGCAGTACTTC. Amino acid sequence: CASSLGQAEEGYEQYF.

This clonotype was seen many times. This rearrangement joins TRBV28 to TRBJ2-5; 10 bases map to TRBD1. Trimming cost V 0 bases and J 4 bases; bases outside gene matches: 2. Germline assignment: CDR1 MDHEN and CDR2 SYDVKM. The CDR3 contains 15 residues. CDR3 DNA: TGTGCCAGCAGTTTATGGACAGGGGGCGGAGAGACCCAGTACTTC. It yields the protein CASSLWTGGGETQYF.

This chain joins TRBV7-2 and TRBJ2-7; 8 bases fit TRBD1. This CDR3 contains 15 residues. V shed 5 bases, J shed 0 bases, and the junction held 6 bases outside the gene matches. Germline CDR1 is SGHTA and CDR2 is FQGNSA. DNA for the CDR3: TGTGCCAGCAGCACAGGACAGGGCCTCTCCTACGAGCAGTACTTC. Its protein product is CASSTGQGLSYEQYF. Drawing the rest from reference TRBV7-2 and TRBJ2-7, the complete variable domain is GAGVSQSPSNKVTEKGKDVELRCDPISGHTALYWYRQSLGQGLEFLIYFQGNSAPDKSGLPSDRFSAERTGGSVSTLTIQRTQQEDSAVYLCASSTGQGLSYEQYFGPGTRLTVT.

The chain couples TRBV3-1 to TRBJ2-7, with D tentatively TRBD1 (6 bases). Trimming took off 3 bases at V and 7 bases at J, with 19 bases between the two ends. The CDR3 has 15 residues. Germline-derived CDR1 and CDR2 are LGHDT and YNNKEL (reference sequence). CDR3 residues: CASSQHRESGWEQYF. The CDR3 DNA reads as TGTGCCAGCAGCCAGCACAGGGAGTCAGGATGGGAGCAGTACTTC.

This clonotype has at least ten counts. The chain employs TRBV10-3 and TRBJ2-5; TRBD2 agrees at 8 bases. Trimming at V came to 0 bases and at J to 4 bases, leaving 4 bases not matched to a gene. Germline assignment: CDR1 ENHRY and CDR2 SYGVKD. The CDR3 has 15 amino acids. In DNA form, the CDR3 reads TGTGCCATCAGTGAGTCTGGTCTAGCGGGAGAGACCCAGTACTTC. Translating it yields CAISESGLAGETQYF.

This clonotype was seen a few times. The chain is built from TRBV9 and TRBJ2-5; 7 bases line up with TRBD2. With 0 bases clipped from V and 5 bases from J, the junction kept 4 bases outside the gene matches. This CDR3 spans 14 amino acids. Per germline, CDR1 SGDLS and CDR2 YYNGEE. CDR3 bases: TGTGCCAGCAGCGTAGGGTGGGGAGGGGAGACCCAGTACTTC. Encoded protein: CASSVGWGGETQYF.

This clonotype came up a few times. The rearrangement links TRBV12-3 or TRBV12-4 to TRBJ2-5; unclear D gene. Trimming took 2 bases from V and 4 from J, leaving 17 bases between them. The CDR3 consists of 16 residues. The CDR3 sequence: CASSLLTLPVGETQYF. CDR3 nucleotide sequence: TGTGCCAGCAGTTTACTTACATTACCGGTGGGAGAGACCCAGTACTTC.

The genes are TRBV12-3 or TRBV12-4 and TRBJ2-7; tentatively, D is TRBD1 or TRBD2 (6 bases each). V lost 6 bases and J lost 7, with 31 bases in between. The length of the CDR3 is 18 residues. Here the CDR3 reads CASSRRGVRDGYRKEQYF. Written as DNA, the CDR3 is TGTGCCAGCAGCAGAAGGGGGGTCCGGGACGGATATAGAAAGGAGCAGTACTTC.

The rearrangement joins TRBV27 to TRBJ2-1; 7 nucleotides match TRBD2. V gave up 3 bases and J gave up 0 bases; unmatched junction bases: 8. Germline assignment: CDR1 MNHEY and CDR2 SMNVEV (reference sequence). CDR3 size: 17 residues. CDR3 DNA sequence: TGTGCCAGCAGTTTCGTTGGGGGAGGGGTCTCCTACAATGAGCAGTTCTTC. Protein: CASSFVGGGVSYNEQFF.

V and J are TRBV11-2 and TRBJ2-7; 13 nucleotides line up with TRBD2. J lost 0 bases, V lost 5 bases, and 4 bases had no gene match. CDR3 length: 16 amino acids. CDR1 SGHAT and CDR2 FQNNGV come from the germline V gene. CDR3 amino acids: CASSKGLAGNSYEQYF. In DNA form, the CDR3 reads TGTGCCAGCAGCAAGGGACTAGCGGGAAACTCCTACGAGCAGTACTTC.

The rearrangement joins TRBV29-1 to TRBJ2-1; D remains unclear. The CDR3 loop spans 11 amino acids. The V end lost 4 bases, the J end lost 6 bases, and 7 bases lay between the germline ends. CDR1 is SQVTM and CDR2 is ANQGSEA in the germline V gene. In DNA, the CDR3 is TGCAGCGTTGGATCCAGCAATGAGCAGTTCTTC. This encodes CSVGSSNEQFF.

The DNA of the CDR3 is TGTGCCAGCAGCTACAGGTTAGGGTACGAGCAGTACTTC. Translated: CASSYRLGYEQYF. The chain combines TRBV11-3 with TRBJ2-7, with D perhaps matching TRBD1 (5 bases). Germline CDR1 SGHNT, CDR2 YENEEA. V was clipped by 4 bases and J by 4 bases, with 11 bases between them. The CDR3 has 13 residues.

The chain employs TRBV28 and TRBJ2-7; 7 bases map to TRBD1. In germline, CDR1 is MDHEN, CDR2 SYDVKM. The V and J ends lost 0 bases and 5 bases, in that order; junction bases with no gene match: 10. The CDR3 runs to 16 residues. CDR3 loop: CASSLWRTGTRNEQYF. As DNA, the CDR3 is TGTGCCAGCAGTTTATGGCGGACAGGTACTAGGAACGAGCAGTACTTC.

This sequence joins TRBV12-3 or TRBV12-4 and TRBJ1-1; possible D gene TRBD1, 6 bases. The CDR3 has 14 residues. With 6 bases removed from V and 2 bases from J, the gap between germline ends came to 13 bases. This CDR3 is CASRVTGTNTEAFF. DNA for the CDR3: TGTGCCAGCAGGGTGACCGGGACAAACACTGAAGCTTTCTTT.

The table lists this clonotype with many counts. The CDR3 is CASSVRPAYEQYF. The CDR3 nucleotides read TGCGCCAGCAGCGTCAGGCCGGCCTACGAGCAGTACTTC. The rearrangement joins TRBV5-1 to TRBJ2-7; D call uncertain. The germline V gene has CDR1 SGHRS and CDR2 YFSETQ. Trimming cost V 4 bases and J 2 bases, with 10 bases left between them. The CDR3 is 13 residues long.

A note on this clonotype: Possible read error: a much larger clone is one base away. V and J are TRBV5-1 and TRBJ2-2, with D maybe TRBD2 (5 bases). The CDR3 covers 15 residues. In germline, CDR1 is SGHRS, CDR2 YFSETQ. The CDR3 reads CASSILPWGTGELLF. The CDR3, as DNA: TGCGCCAGCAGCATCCTACCTTGGGGAACCGGGGAGCTGCTTTTT. Complete variable domain (other parts from reference TRBV5-1 and TRBJ2-2): KAGVTQTPRYLIKTRGQQVTLSCSPISGHRSVSWYQQTPGQGLQFLFEYFSETQRNKGNFPGRFSGRQFSNSRSEMNVSTLELGDSALYLCASSILPWGTGELLFGEGSRLTVL.